The T cell receptor (beta chain) under discussion was sequenced for a study of T cell repertoires in cytomegalovirus infection. General study points: The ex vivo response showed dominance by HLA-C-restricted CMV-specific TCR beta clonotypes.

With respect to this clonotype: As yet, its antigen is unknown.

TCRdb re-analysed the reads in MiXCR, keeping a single row per CDR3 protein. The profile covers about 180,000 distinct CDR3 sequences, with roughly 15% appearing a single time and 20% to 25% taken by the ten largest. The TCR comes from a human donor in good health (CMV status not recorded). Some clones in this sample may be carry-over from other donors' samples. The material sequenced was CD8+ T cells from PBMCs.

As DNA, the CDR3 is TGTGCCAGCAGTGAAACAGCGGGGGGGCTTAGGAATGAGCAGTTCTTC. As protein: CASSETAGGLRNEQFF. The chain couples TRBV2 to TRBJ2-1, with TRBD2 matching 10 bases. V lost 2 bases and J lost 7; bases outside the gene matches: 8. Per the germline V gene, CDR1 is SNHLY and CDR2 is FYNNEI. CDR3 size: 16 residues.